These T cell receptor beta chains were read from a single sample in a study of shared T cell receptors in the human thymus. Here immunoSEQ multiplex PCR was the method, and the copy in TCRdb shows in-frame clones only, minus some. The repertoire holds about 660,000 clones, with around nine tenths as singletons. This sample also belongs to another study, concerning human thymus T cells.

Sequenced input: thymocytes. The receptors shown here come from a boy under two years old with a congenital heart defect. Each CDR3 is given with its conserved first and last residue. D genes are given only for firm matches. The size of a clone is reported for some rows only, either as once, few or many, or as a class for expanded clones.

V gene	clone size	CDR3 length	D gene	J gene	CDR3 protein	CDR3 DNA
TRBV5-6	.	17	TRBD2	TRBJ2-1	CASSPRTSGRSYNEQFF	TGTGCCAGCAGCCCCCGGACTAGCGGGCGATCCTACAATGAGCAGTTCTTC
TRBV29-1	.	14	.	TRBJ2-7	CSVEGGPRGGEQYF	TGCAGCGTTGAAGGCGGTCCGCGGGGAGGCGAGCAGTACTTC
TRBV15	few	14	.	TRBJ2-7	CATSREDRVYEQYF	TGTGCCACCAGCAGAGAAGACAGAGTCTACGAGCAGTACTTC
TRBV5-1	.	14	TRBD2	TRBJ2-2	CASSFQRETGELFF	TGCGCCAGCAGCTTCCAGCGGGAGACCGGGGAGCTGTTTTTT
TRBV7-7	.	13	.	TRBJ2-7	CASSLALGREQYF	TGTGCTAGCAGCTTAGCGCTAGGTCGTGAGCAGTACTTC
TRBV30	.	12	.	TRBJ1-1	CAWSLEGTEAFF	TGTGCCTGGAGTCTGGAGGGCACTGAAGCTTTCTTT
TRBV4-2	.	12	.	TRBJ1-2	CATPQGEYGYTF	TGTGCCACTCCACAGGGAGAGTATGGCTACACCTTC
TRBV7-2	.	12	.	TRBJ2-7	CASKERTYEQYF	TGTGCCAGCAAGGAGAGGACCTACGAGCAGTACTTC
TRBV7-6	.	18	TRBD1	TRBJ2-2	CASSTPRRGQGNTGELFF	TGTGCCAGCAGCACCCCGAGGCGGGGACAGGGGAACACCGGGGAGCTGTTTTTT
TRBV11-2	.	15	.	TRBJ2-3	CASSFYVGVADTQYF	TGTGCCAGCAGTTTTTACGTCGGAGTTGCAGATACGCAGTATTTT
TRBV27	.	14	TRBD1	TRBJ2-7	CASSLWDSSYEQYF	TGTGCCAGCAGTTTATGGGACAGCTCCTACGAGCAGTACTTC
TRBV6-5	.	14	.	TRBJ1-1	CASSYLGPNAEAFF	TGTGCCAGCAGTTATCTGGGCCCGAACGCTGAAGCTTTCTTT
TRBV28	once	19	.	TRBJ2-5	CASSLCKRVGRMPQETQYF	TGTGCCAGCAGTTTATGTAAGAGGGTCGGCAGAATGCCCCAAGAGACCCAGTACTTC
TRBV30	once	17	.	TRBJ2-1	CAWSVLPFNGSYNEQFF	TGTGCCTGGAGTGTACTCCCATTCAACGGTTCCTACAATGAGCAGTTCTTC
TRBV10-3	.	15	TRBD2	TRBJ2-4	CATRSGSGSKNIQYF	TGTGCCACCAGGAGCGGGAGTGGGTCCAAAAACATTCAGTACTTC
TRBV6-6	once	15	.	TRBJ2-7	CASSFGIRDIYEQYF	TGTGCCAGCAGTTTCGGGATCCGGGACATTTACGAGCAGTACTTC
TRBV14	.	19	TRBD2	TRBJ2-7	CASSQESTGQLAGGDEQYF	TGTGCCAGCAGCCAAGAATCCACAGGACAACTAGCGGGGGGGGACGAGCAGTACTTC
TRBV7-6	few	16	TRBD2	TRBJ2-1	CASSPSRSGSADEQFF	TGTGCCAGCAGCCCATCCCGTAGCGGGAGTGCCGATGAGCAGTTCTTC
TRBV4-1	.	16	TRBD1	TRBJ1-5	CASSPLLGDRDQPQHF	TGCGCCAGCAGCCCACTTTTGGGGGACAGGGATCAGCCCCAGCATTTT
TRBV7-8	.	14	.	TRBJ1-5	CASSLVSRDQPQHF	TGTGCCAGCAGCTTAGTCTCCCGTGATCAGCCCCAGCATTTT
TRBV6-5	.	15	TRBD2	TRBJ2-7	CASSARERDSYEQYF	TGTGCCAGCAGTGCAAGGGAGCGGGATAGCTACGAGCAGTACTTC
TRBV4-1	.	17	.	TRBJ2-1	CASSRITAGTFYNEQFF	TGCGCCAGCAGCCGCATTACTGCCGGGACTTTCTACAATGAGCAGTTCTTC
TRBV7-9	.	14	TRBD1	TRBJ1-4	CASSQTGVDEKLFF	TGTGCCAGCAGCCAGACAGGGGTCGACGAAAAACTGTTTTTT
TRBV13	once	15	.	TRBJ2-2	CASSLEGVSTGELFF	TGTGCCAGCAGCTTAGAGGGGGTTTCCACCGGGGAGCTGTTTTTT
TRBV4-2	.	16	.	TRBJ2-3	CASSQDPSGGTDTQYF	TGTGCCAGCAGCCAAGATCCGAGCGGCGGCACAGATACGCAGTATTTT
TRBV25-1	.	18	TRBD2	TRBJ2-3	CASSEKSSGSKPPDTQYF	TGTGCCAGCAGTGAGAAGTCTAGCGGGAGCAAACCTCCAGATACGCAGTATTTT
TRBV30	.	16	TRBD2	TRBJ2-1	CAWSVMVREFYNEQFF	TGTGCCTGGAGTGTAATGGTGCGGGAGTTCTACAATGAGCAGTTCTTC
TRBV7-2	.	16	.	TRBJ2-7	CASSTSQGVASYEQYF	TGTGCCAGCAGCACCAGCCAGGGTGTCGCGTCCTACGAGCAGTACTTC
TRBV10-2	once	19	TRBD2	TRBJ2-1	CATGLAGVGGAFTPLGQFF	TGCGCCACGGGACTAGCGGGAGTGGGGGGGGCTTTTACTCCATTAGGTCAGTTCTTC
TRBV7-2	.	17	.	TRBJ2-5	CASSLGYRGFSQETQYF	TGTGCCAGCAGCTTAGGTTATCGGGGATTTAGTCAAGAGACCCAGTACTTC
TRBV5-6	.	15	TRBD1	TRBJ2-4	CASSLGQGFKNIQYF	TGTGCCAGCAGCTTGGGACAGGGGTTTAAAAACATTCAGTACTTC
TRBV30	.	17	TRBD2	TRBJ2-2	CAWSVGSRTSGIGELFF	TGTGCCTGGAGTGTTGGATCGAGGACTAGCGGGATTGGGGAGCTGTTTTTT
TRBV5-1	.	17	TRBD2	TRBJ2-4	CASSLEEEREGKNIQYF	TGCGCCAGCAGCTTGGAAGAGGAGCGGGAGGGGAAAAACATTCAGTACTTC
TRBV28	.	15	TRBD1	TRBJ1-5	CASSLYGTGKQPQHF	TGTGCCAGCAGTTTATACGGGACAGGGAAACAGCCCCAGCATTTT
TRBV28	once	15	TRBD1	TRBJ2-7	CASSPSGTGIHEQYF	TGTGCCAGCAGTCCGTCAGGGACAGGGATCCACGAGCAGTACTTC
TRBV5-4	.	15	.	TRBJ2-3	CASSSGRRDTDTQYF	TGTGCCAGCAGCTCCGGCAGGAGGGACACAGATACGCAGTATTTT
TRBV5-4	.	14	.	TRBJ2-3	CASSYLVGTDTQYF	TGTGCCAGCAGCTATCTCGTCGGCACAGATACGCAGTATTTT
TRBV28	.	14	.	TRBJ2-7	CASRWSREIYEQYF	TGTGCCAGCAGGTGGTCCCGGGAAATCTACGAGCAGTACTTC
TRBV27	.	15	.	TRBJ1-1	CASSTRDNLWTEAFF	TGTGCCAGCAGCACTCGGGACAATCTGTGGACTGAAGCTTTCTTT
TRBV10-3	.	13	.	TRBJ2-3	CAISPWGSDTQYF	TGTGCCATCAGCCCTTGGGGCTCAGATACGCAGTATTTT
TRBV14	.	14	TRBD1	TRBJ2-5	CASSPDRAGKTQYF	TGTGCCAGCAGCCCGGACAGGGCGGGAAAGACCCAGTACTTC
TRBV7-8	.	17	TRBD1	TRBJ1-3	CASSLAWDRSRGNTIYF	TGTGCCAGCAGCTTAGCCTGGGACAGATCAAGGGGAAACACCATATATTTT
TRBV14	.	16	TRBD2	TRBJ2-1	CASSPLAGRAQNEQFF	TGTGCCAGCAGCCCGTTAGCGGGGAGGGCCCAGAATGAGCAGTTCTTC
TRBV20-1	.	11	.	TRBJ2-3	CSARGPDTQYF	TGCAGTGCTAGAGGGCCGGATACGCAGTATTTT
TRBV20-1	.	11	.	TRBJ1-1	CSAKRRAAAFF	TGCAGTGCGAAGAGGCGGGCAGCTGCTTTCTTT
TRBV25-1	.	16	TRBD2	TRBJ2-3	CASSEGGLAGVDTQYF	TGTGCCAGCAGTGAAGGTGGACTAGCGGGAGTTGATACGCAGTATTTT
TRBV30	.	13	TRBD1	TRBJ1-2	CAWTGQGTVGYTF	TGTGCCTGGACGGGACAGGGGACGGTTGGCTACACCTTC
TRBV5-4	.	14	.	TRBJ2-2	CASSLARNTGELFF	TGTGCCAGCAGCTTGGCCCGGAACACCGGGGAGCTGTTTTTT
TRBV5-4	.	12	.	TRBJ1-1	CASSFSSTEAFF	TGTGCCAGCAGCTTTTCCAGCACTGAAGCTTTCTTT
TRBV5-6	.	15	TRBD2	TRBJ2-3	CASSLTSGSTDTQYF	TGTGCCAGCAGCTTAACTAGCGGTAGCACAGATACGCAGTATTTT
TRBV14	.	17	TRBD2	TRBJ2-7	CASSQDRLAEHPWEQYF	TGTGCCAGCAGCCAAGATAGGCTAGCGGAGCACCCCTGGGAGCAGTACTTC
TRBV5-5	.	13	.	TRBJ2-3	CASIERFTDTQYF	TGTGCCAGCATAGAACGGTTTACAGATACGCAGTATTTT
TRBV27	.	16	.	TRBJ1-2	CASSSPPTEVNYGYTF	TGTGCCAGCAGTTCACCGCCGACGGAGGTTAACTATGGCTACACCTTC